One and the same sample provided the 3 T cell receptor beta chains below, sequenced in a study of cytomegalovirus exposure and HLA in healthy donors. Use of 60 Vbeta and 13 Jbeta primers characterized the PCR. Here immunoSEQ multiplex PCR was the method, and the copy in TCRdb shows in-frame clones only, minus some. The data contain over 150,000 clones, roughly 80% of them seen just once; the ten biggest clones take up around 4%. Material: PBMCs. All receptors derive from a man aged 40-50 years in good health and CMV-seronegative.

CDR3 region: CASKPDRRGSPLHF. DNA of the CDR3: TGTGCCAGCAAACCGGACAGGCGGGGTTCACCCCTCCACTTT. This rearrangement joins TRBV27 to TRBJ1-6, with 7 bases lining up with TRBD1. V shed 7 bases and J 9 bases; nucleotides not matched to a gene: 9. Germline V gives CDR1 MNHEY, CDR2 SMNVEV (reference sequence). This CDR3 is built from 14 residues.

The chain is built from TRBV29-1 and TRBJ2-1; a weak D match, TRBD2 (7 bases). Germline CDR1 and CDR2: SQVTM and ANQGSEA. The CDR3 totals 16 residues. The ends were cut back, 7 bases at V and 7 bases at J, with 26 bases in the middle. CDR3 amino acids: CSGGEVMGGAGNEQFF. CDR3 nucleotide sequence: TGCAGCGGTGGCGAGGTCATGGGGGGGGCTGGTAATGAGCAGTTCTTC.

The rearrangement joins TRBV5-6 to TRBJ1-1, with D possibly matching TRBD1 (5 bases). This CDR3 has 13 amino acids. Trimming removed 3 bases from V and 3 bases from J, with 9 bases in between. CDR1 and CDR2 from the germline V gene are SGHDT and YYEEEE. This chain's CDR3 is CASSSRVYTEAFF. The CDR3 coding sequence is TGTGCCAGCAGCTCCAGGGTGTACACTGAAGCTTTCTTT.